The 28 T cell receptor beta chains listed next were all sequenced from one sample in a study of prognosis after radiotherapy for stage I lung cancer. From genomic DNA, TCR beta CDR3 was amplified by two-round multiplex PCR. Amplification during the initial PCR round employed primers specific to each TRBV and TRBJ gene. TCRdb redid the calling of the multiplex PCR reads with MiXCR, one entry per CDR3 protein. Of roughly 30,000 distinct CDR3 sequences in the sample, 32% were seen once. Material: PBMCs, obtained before or after stereotactic body radiation therapy (not recorded which). These receptors came from a donor over 45 with non-small cell lung cancer.

This clonotype was counted many times. The V gene is TRBV5-6, the J gene TRBJ1-4, with D possibly TRBD1 on 6 matching bases. Between the trimmed V and J ends, which lost 4 bases and 7 bases, there was a span of 11 bases. The CDR3 has 13 amino acids. Germline-derived CDR1 and CDR2 are SGHDT and YYEEEE. For the CDR3, the DNA is TGTGCCAGCAGCGGGGGGACACCTGAAAAACTGTTTTTT. This translates into CASSGGTPEKLFF.

Many counts were recorded for this clonotype. V and J are TRBV5-6 and TRBJ1-2, with TRBD1 as a possible D gene (5 bases). Deletions cut 3 bases from V and 8 bases from J, with 17 bases between. The germline CDR1 and CDR2 sequences are SGHDT and YYEEEE. The CDR3 extends over 14 amino acids. The CDR3 region is CASSWERVRGGYTF. The DNA of the CDR3 is TGTGCCAGCAGCTGGGAGCGAGTGAGGGGCGGCTACACCTTC.

Concerning this clonotype: This sequence is one base from a far larger clone and is likely a read error. The chain couples TRBV6-9 to TRBJ2-1, with D perhaps TRBD2 (6 bases). The CDR3 runs to 15 residues. Germline V gene sequence: CDR1 MNHGY, CDR2 SVAAGI. The CDR3 DNA reads TGTGCCAGCACTGGAACGGGGGAGTTCTACAATGATCAGTTCTTC. Translated: CASTGTGEFYNDQFF.

The chain couples TRBV7-9 to TRBJ2-2, with 12 bases aligning to TRBD1. Germline V lookup: CDR1 SEHNR, CDR2 FQNEAQ (reference sequence). V shed 5 bases and J 0 bases; nucleotides not matched to a gene: 4. The length of the CDR3 is 17 residues. The CDR3 spells CASSLGQGASNTGELFF. Here the CDR3 DNA reads TGTGCCAGCAGCCTGGGACAGGGGGCATCGAACACCGGGGAGCTGTTTTTT.

To note about this clonotype: A far larger clone is off by one base, so a read error is likely. This rearrangement joins TRBV6-4 to TRBJ1-6; the match to TRBD1 covers 8 bases. Looked up from germline, CDR1 is MRHNA and CDR2 is SNTAGT. This CDR3 comprises 16 residues. Here the CDR3 reads CAGSTGLTGEGSPLHF. As DNA, the CDR3 is TGTGCCGGCAGTACGGGACTGACAGGGGAGGGATCACCCCTCCACTTT.

Note on this clonotype: At one end, the junction sequence differs from germline, possibly due to a read error. The chain joins TRBV6-2 or TRBV6-3 to TRBJ1-5; D is ambiguous. There are 12 residues in the CDR3. Germline V gene data show CDR1 as MNHEY and CDR2 as SVGEGT. DNA of the CDR3: TGTGCCAGCGGTCTTCGCAATCATCCCCAGCATTTT. Protein sequence: CASGLRNHPQHF.

With regard to this clonotype: Germline is not matched at one junction end, which may reflect a read error. CDR3 residues: CSFDWGGFTDTQYF. CDR3 nucleotides: TGCAGCTTTGATTGGGGTGGCTTCACAGATACGCAGTATTTT. V gene TRBV29-1 combines with J gene TRBJ2-3; D unclear. The CDR3 is 14 amino acids. Germline lookup yields CDR1 SQVTM and CDR2 ANQGSEA.

This clonotype was recorded many times. The chain joins TRBV9 to TRBJ1-4; D may be TRBD1 (5 bases). Germline V CDR1 and CDR2: SGDLS, YYNGEE. The CDR3 consists of 15 residues. Trimming left V 3 bases short and J 0 bases short, with 9 bases between. CDR3 sequence reads: CASSASGATNEKLFF. In DNA, the CDR3 is TGTGCCAGCAGCGCATCGGGGGCAACTAATGAAAAACTGTTTTTT.

Of note for this clonotype: The junction differs from germline at one of its ends, possibly a read error. The chain uses TRBV6-1 and TRBJ2-3, with D tentatively TRBD2 (6 bases). This CDR3 comprises 16 residues. Looked up from germline, CDR1 is MNHNS and CDR2 is SASEGT. CDR3 in amino acids: CASSEASGGSTGTQYF. The CDR3 nucleotides read TGTGCCAGCAGTGAAGCGTCCGGGGGTAGTACAGGTACGCAGTATTTT.

There are many counts of this clonotype. The CDR3 DNA sequence: TGTGCCAGCAGCAAGGGGGAAAAACTGTTTTTT. This translates into CASSKGEKLFF. V and J are TRBV4-2 and TRBJ1-4; weak D call: TRBD1 (5 bases). This CDR3 is built from 11 residues. Germline CDR1 reads LGHNA; CDR2 reads YNFKEQ. With 5 bases removed from V and 8 bases from J, the gap between germline ends came to 6 bases.

This clonotype was picked up many times. The V call is TRBV7-9, the J call TRBJ2-3, with D unresolved. Germline CDR1 is SEHNR and CDR2 is FQNEAQ (reference sequence). This CDR3 region has 12 residues. The V gene lost 1 base and the J gene lost 8 bases, with 7 bases spanning the gap. DNA of the CDR3: TGTGCCAGCAGCTTAGATCTGCCTACGCAGTATTTT. Protein: CASSLDLPTQYF.

Ten or more counts support this clonotype. The V call is TRBV7-9, the J call TRBJ2-2; D is ambiguous. V was pared by 2 bases and J by 1 base, with 5 bases between. The V gene's germline CDR1 is SEHNR and CDR2 FQNEAQ (reference sequence). The CDR3 has 14 residues. The CDR3 sequence is CASSLWENTGELFF. CDR3 coding DNA: TGTGCCAGCAGCTTATGGGAGAACACCGGGGAGCTGTTTTTT.

This clonotype has at least ten counts. The chain recombines TRBV6-1 with TRBJ1-3; D not certain. The CDR3 is 13 residues long. Germline V gives CDR1 MNHNS, CDR2 SASEGT. V lost 5 bases, J lost 4 bases, and 9 bases lay in between. The CDR3 loop is CASSRQSGNTIYF. CDR3 DNA sequence: TGTGCCAGCAGTCGACAATCGGGAAACACCATATATTTT.

This clonotype has ten or more counts. The chain uses TRBV20-1 and TRBJ1-1; D is perhaps TRBD1 (6 bases). The length of the CDR3 is 12 residues. Germline assignment: CDR1 DFQATT and CDR2 SNEGSKA (reference sequence). The CDR3, as DNA: TGCACTGCCTCACAGGGAAGGACTGAAGCTTTCTTT. Its translation is CTASQGRTEAFF.

This clonotype was counted at least ten times. The chain employs TRBV6-1 and TRBJ2-5, with 7 nucleotides matching TRBD1. This CDR3 region has 13 residues. Germline V CDR1 and CDR2: MNHNS, SASEGT. With V trimmed by 6 bases and J by 7 bases, 8 bases remained unmatched. The CDR3 protein is CASSETGFGTQYF. The DNA for the CDR3 is TGTGCCAGCAGCGAGACAGGGTTTGGGACCCAGTACTTC.

V and J are TRBV6-1 and TRBJ1-6; D is possibly TRBD1 (5 bases). From germline, CDR1 is MNHNS and CDR2 SASEGT. The V end was cut by 6 bases, the J end by 7 bases, with 25 bases between. The CDR3 runs to 18 residues. The CDR3 bases are TGTGCCAGCAGCCTCGGACATGGGGCGCGATTCGGAAATTCACCCCTCCACTTT. It specifies CASSLGHGARFGNSPLHF.

This clonotype was recorded at least ten times. This sequence joins TRBV6-1 and TRBJ1-2; D is ambiguous. This CDR3 spans 12 amino acids. The germline V gene encodes CDR1 MNHNS and CDR2 SASEGT. V was clipped by 7 bases and J by 0 bases, with 6 bases between them. In nucleotides, the CDR3 is TGTGCCAGCAAGTGGTCTAACTATGGCTACACCTTC. This codes for CASKWSNYGYTF.

This clonotype was recorded only once. V gene TRBV7-2 combines with J gene TRBJ1-1; weak D call: TRBD1 (6 bases). The CDR3 covers 15 residues. V dropped 5 bases and J dropped 0 bases, with 13 bases sitting between them. Germline CDR1 is SGHTA and CDR2 is FQGNSA. In DNA form, the CDR3 reads TGTGCCAGCAGCGCAAACGGGGGCTTGAACACTGAAGCTTTCTTT. Amino acid sequence: CASSANGGLNTEAFF.

The chain employs TRBV7-9 and TRBJ1-2; a weak D match, TRBD1 (5 bases). Trimming took 5 bases from V and 6 from J, leaving 13 bases between them. Germline lookup yields CDR1 SEHNR and CDR2 FQNEAQ (reference sequence). The CDR3 is 13 residues long. The CDR3 DNA reads as TGTGCCAGCAGCCCCTTGGGGCGGAATGGCTACACCTTC. Encoded protein: CASSPLGRNGYTF.

The gene calls are TRBV12-3 or TRBV12-4 and TRBJ1-3, with 7 bases matching TRBD1. Trimming cost V 5 bases and J 1 base; bases outside gene matches: 8. The CDR3 runs to 16 residues. The CDR3 region has the DNA TGTGCCAGCAGTCGTCAACAGGGGTCTTCTGGAAACACCATATATTTT. It is translated as CASSRQQGSSGNTIYF.

This clonotype showed up many times. The chain couples TRBV10-3 to TRBJ1-4; 9 bases map to TRBD1. V lost 6 bases and J lost 6; bases outside the gene matches: 5. CDR1 ENHRY and CDR2 SYGVKD come from the germline V gene. The CDR3 is 14 amino acids. CDR3 sequence: CAISNRGLDEKLFF. In DNA form, the CDR3 reads TGTGCCATCAGCAACAGGGGGCTGGATGAAAAACTGTTTTTT.

This clonotype was detected a few times. This chain joins TRBV12-3 or TRBV12-4 and TRBJ2-1; TRBD2 agrees at 9 bases. CDR3 length: 15 amino acids. With V trimmed by 6 bases and J by 6 bases, 9 bases remained unmatched. The CDR3 DNA follows: TGTGCCAGCAGGATAGCGGGAGATGGGGGCAATGAGCAGTTCTTC. Amino acids: CASRIAGDGGNEQFF.

In its sample, this clonotype ranks as medium-sized. The chain recombines TRBV6-1 with TRBJ2-7; 8 bases are a match to TRBD1. V trimming: 6 bases; J trimming: 4 bases; junction bases outside the gene matches: 11. CDR1 MNHNS and CDR2 SASEGT come from the germline V gene. The CDR3 totals 15 residues. CDR3 sequence reads: CASRGRTGFSYEQYF. DNA for the CDR3: TGTGCCAGCAGAGGGCGGACAGGGTTTTCTTACGAGCAGTACTTC.

This clonotype has at least ten counts. The chain's CDR3 is CASSVGSGGGNTIYF. CDR3 coding DNA: TGTGCCAGCAGCGTAGGGTCAGGGGGTGGAAACACCATATATTTT. The chain has TRBV9 and TRBJ1-3; 7 nucleotides match TRBD1. This CDR3 region has 15 residues. CDR1 SGDLS and CDR2 YYNGEE come from the germline V gene. Germline trimming cut 0 bases from V and 3 bases from J; bases unmatched to any gene: 3.

Worth noting for this clonotype: Possible read error: a much larger clone is one base away. The V gene is TRBV19, the J gene TRBJ2-5; either TRBD1 or TRBD2 may supply D (5 bases each). CDR3 size: 12 residues. The germline gives CDR1 LNHDA, CDR2 SQIVND (reference sequence). CDR3 sequence: CASIGGGETHYF. CDR3 coding DNA: TGTGCCAGTATAGGTGGGGGAGAGACCCATTACTTC.

This clonotype was seen at least ten times. The rearrangement uses TRBV11-1 and TRBJ2-5, with a possible D match to TRBD1 (6 bases). CDR3 length: 13 amino acids. Trimming stripped 1 base from V and 5 bases from J, with 8 bases between. Germline V gene data show CDR1 as SGHAT and CDR2 as FQDESV (reference sequence). The CDR3 DNA reads as TGTGCCAGCAGCTTAGACAGGGTTGAGACCCAGTACTTC. It encodes CASSLDRVETQYF.

This clonotype was detected ten times or more. The chain recombines TRBV7-6 with TRBJ1-3; no firm D call. The CDR3 has 15 amino acids. Germline V gene lookup returns CDR1 SGHVS and CDR2 FNYEAQ. Trimming removed 0 bases at V and 2 bases at J, with 8 bases between. The CDR3 region is CASSLAGTAGNTIYF. The CDR3 DNA reads as TGTGCCAGCAGCTTAGCGGGAACTGCTGGAAACACCATATATTTT. Full variable domain (outside the CDR3, taken from reference TRBV7-6 and TRBJ1-3): GAGVSQSPRYKVTKRGQDVALRCDPISGHVSLYWYRQALGQGPEFLTYFNYEAQQDKSGLPNDRFSAERPEGSISTLTIQRTEQRDSAMYRCASSLAGTAGNTIYFGEGSWLTVV.

Comment on this clonotype: Given the absence of the conserved phenylalanine or tryptophan at the CDR3 end, a read error is likely. The rearrangement links TRBV19 to TRBJ2-2; TRBD1 is a possible D gene (5 bases). Germline V gene lookup returns CDR1 LNHDA and CDR2 SQIVND (reference sequence). The CDR3 loop spans 14 amino acids. The V gene lost 7 bases and the J gene lost 2 bases, with 11 bases spanning the gap. DNA for the CDR3: TGTGCCAGTATGTGGGGCAGTAACACCGGGGAGCTGTTTTAT. It codes for CASMWGSNTGELFY.